The rows below give T cell receptor beta chains drawn from one sample of a study of T cell responses to AZD1222 COVID-19 vaccine. TCRdb keeps only in-frame clones here, not all; method: immunoSEQ multiplex PCR. This sample carries about 86,000 clones, about nine tenths of them seen once, and the ten largest clones take roughly 7.2%. The input for sequencing was peripheral blood, taken 28 days after the second AZD1222 dose. Receptors originate from an adult who received the AZD1222 COVID-19 vaccine. Each CDR3 is given with its conserved first and last residue. The D gene is left open where the match is weak. The listing skips clone size in some rows; elsewhere it reads once, few, many or a size class.

DNA	CDR3	V	J	D	size
TGTGCCAGTATGGGTCGGTCTGTGAATACGCAGTATTTT	CASMGRSVNTQYF	TRBV19	TRBJ2-3	.	once
TGTGCCAGCAGCTCGTACCGGGACAGTCAAGAGACCCAGTACTTC	CASSSYRDSQETQYF	TRBV5-5	TRBJ2-5	TRBD1	.
TGTGCCAGCAGTTTATCATGGGACAGGGGGCGCGGGACTGAAGCTTTCTTT	CASSLSWDRGRGTEAFF	TRBV27	TRBJ1-1	TRBD1	.
TGCAGCGTGGGCGACACCCCCTTTCATTACAATGAGCAGTTCTTC	CSVGDTPFHYNEQFF	TRBV29-1	TRBJ2-1	.	.
TGTGCCAGCAGCAAAACAGGGGTCCCACTACGGAATGAGCAGTTCTTC	CASSKTGVPLRNEQFF	TRBV21-1	TRBJ2-1	.	.
TGTGCCAGCAGTTCAGACGCTACCTCGCAGTATTTT	CASSSDATSQYF	TRBV12-3/TRBV12-4	TRBJ2-3	.	.
TGTGCCAGCAGTAGAGCGGATACGCAGTATTTT	CASSRADTQYF	TRBV12-3/TRBV12-4	TRBJ2-3	.	once
TGCAGCGTTGATACCTTCACCGGGGAGCTGTTTTTT	CSVDTFTGELFF	TRBV29-1	TRBJ2-2	.	.
TGCGCCAGCAGCCAATCGTACACCACAACTAATGAAAAACTGTTTTTT	CASSQSYTTTNEKLFF	TRBV4-1	TRBJ1-4	.	.
TGTGCCAGCAGCTTAGCGCCTGCTACTAGCGGGCTCCAAGAGACCCAGTACTTC	CASSLAPATSGLQETQYF	TRBV7-6	TRBJ2-5	TRBD2	.
TGCAGCGTTGACCTAGCGGGAGGGTCGGATACGCAGTATTTT	CSVDLAGGSDTQYF	TRBV29-1	TRBJ2-3	TRBD2	once
TGCGCCAGCAGCCAAGACGTGAGGCTAGCGGGAGTCCGGTCTTACAATGAGCAGTTCTTC	CASSQDVRLAGVRSYNEQFF	TRBV4-3	TRBJ2-1	TRBD2	.
TGTGCCAGCAGTGGACAGGAGGGGACTGAAGCTTTCTTT	CASSGQEGTEAFF	TRBV2	TRBJ1-1	.	.
TGCGCCAGCAGCCAAGAGAGGATTGAAAAACTGTTTTTT	CASSQERIEKLFF	TRBV4-1	TRBJ1-4	.	.
TGTGCCAGCAGTTTTGCAGGGAGCCCAAATGAAAAACTGTTTTTT	CASSFAGSPNEKLFF	TRBV28	TRBJ1-4	.	.
TGCGCCAGCAGCCAAACAGGAGTCTCTGGGGCCAACGTCCTGACTTTC	CASSQTGVSGANVLTF	TRBV4-1	TRBJ2-6	.	.
TGTGCCACCAGCAGAGATGAGGGGGCCCGCTACGAGCAGTACTTC	CATSRDEGARYEQYF	TRBV15	TRBJ2-7	TRBD1	.
TGCAGTGCTAGTTGGGGACAGCCGGGCTACGAGCAGTACTTC	CSASWGQPGYEQYF	TRBV20-1	TRBJ2-7	TRBD1	medium-sized
TGTGCCAGCACCCAGGGCCCAGGACTAGCGAGTTACAATGAGCAGTTCTTC	CASTQGPGLASYNEQFF	TRBV7-9	TRBJ2-1	TRBD2	few
TGTGCCAGTAGTACGGGACAGGGTCCAGAGACCCAGTACTTC	CASSTGQGPETQYF	TRBV19	TRBJ2-5	TRBD1	.
TGTGCCACCAGCAGAGATCTTGGCGGGAGGGCTCAAGAGCAGTACTTC	CATSRDLGGRAQEQYF	TRBV15	TRBJ2-7	TRBD2	few
TGTGCCAGCAGAGGCCCGGGGACAGGTAAGGTATCAGGAGATACGCAGTATTTT	CASRGPGTGKVSGDTQYF	TRBV2	TRBJ2-3	TRBD1	.
TGTGCCAGCAGCCAAACCGGCTACGAGCAGTACTTC	CASSQTGYEQYF	TRBV14	TRBJ2-7	.	.
TGTGCCAGCAGCGAACACGGGCCCCGACGGGGTCAGCCCCAGCATTTT	CASSEHGPRRGQPQHF	TRBV9	TRBJ1-5	.	.
TGCGCCAGCAGCCAAGATAAAGGGACCCTCGGAGGTGGAAACACCATATATTTT	CASSQDKGTLGGGNTIYF	TRBV4-3	TRBJ1-3	.	.
TGTGCCAGCAGCCAAGGGAGACTAGCGGGAGGAGGAAGATACACCGGGGAGCTGTTTTTT	CASSQGRLAGGGRYTGELFF	TRBV3-1/TRBV3-2	TRBJ2-2	TRBD2	.
TGTGCCAGCAGCCAGCAATCGACTTTCCAAGAGACCCAGTACTTC	CASSQQSTFQETQYF	TRBV3-1/TRBV3-2	TRBJ2-5	.	.
TGTGCCAGCTCACCGAGATTAGGCGGGAGTCCACAAGAGACCCAGTACTTC	CASSPRLGGSPQETQYF	TRBV18	TRBJ2-5	TRBD2	.